This TCR beta chain emerged from a study of human T cells and chemical hapten exposure. Study-level points and caveats: With DPC sensitization, TCRs exceeding 1 in 1000 frequency showed no change.

With V trimmed by 7 bases and J by 5 bases, 10 bases remained unmatched. CDR1 SQVTM and CDR2 ANQGSEA come from the germline V gene. The length of the CDR3 is 14 residues. Each CDR3 protein gets one entry after TCRdb re-called the 5' RACE reads with MiXCR. Among approximately 80,000 distinct CDR3 sequences listed, roughly 15% were seen once. This clonotype has only a few counts. Its antigen is currently unknown. Someone pulled total RNA out of unfractionated whole blood. This chain links TRBV29-1 with TRBJ2-5; 10 nucleotides align to TRBD2. The sequence came from a female donor in good health. The CDR3 loop is CSGDLAGESETQYF. The CDR3 DNA reads as TGCAGCGGCGACCTAGCGGGAGAGTCGGAGACCCAGTACTTC. The variable domain in full, completed from reference TRBV29-1 and TRBJ2-5, reads SAVISQKPSRDICQRGTSLTIQCQVDSQVTMMFWYRQQPGQSLTLIATANQGSEATYESGFVIDKFPISRPNLTFSTLTVSNMSPEDSSIYLCSGDLAGESETQYFGPGTRLLVL.